Listed below are T cell receptor beta chains from one sample, sequenced in a study of blood T cells in healthy people across ages. TCRdb called the 5' RACE reads again in MiXCR, with one record for every CDR3 protein. The sample consists of about 620,000 distinct CDR3 sequences, under 25% of them appearing once. Material: blood. These receptors all stem from a man between 65 and 85 years old in good health. Each CDR3 is given with its conserved first and last residue. The D gene is left open where the match is weak. The size field is filled for only some rows; it gives once, few, many or a size class.

size	J	V	D	DNA	CDR3
NA	TRBJ2-3	TRBV7-2	NA	TGTGCCAGCAGCTTAGTAGCCCTGGGGAGCACAGATACGCAGTATTTT	CASSLVALGSTDTQYF
NA	TRBJ1-2	TRBV5-4	NA	TGTGCCAGCAGCTTGGCGGTGACGGCTGGCTACACCTTC	CASSLAVTAGYTF
NA	TRBJ2-5	TRBV5-1	TRBD2	TGCGCCAGCAGCTTGGCCGGGACTAGCGGGAGGGGTGAGACCCAGTACTTC	CASSLAGTSGRGETQYF
few	TRBJ1-1	TRBV30	NA	TGTGCCTGGAGTCGGGAGCCCGCCGGGACACACATTAACACTGAAGCTTTCTTT	CAWSREPAGTHINTEAFF
NA	TRBJ1-4	TRBV14	NA	TGTGCCAGCAGCCAAGGAGTAGGGAATTTCGGAGAAAAACTGTTTTTT	CASSQGVGNFGEKLFF
NA	TRBJ2-7	TRBV5-5	NA	TGTGCCAGCAGCTCCGGGGTGGAGGAGCAGTACTTC	CASSSGVEEQYF
NA	TRBJ2-1	TRBV7-8	TRBD2	TGTGCCAGCAGCTTAGTTCCTAGCGGGGCCTACAATGAGCAGTTCTTC	CASSLVPSGAYNEQFF
NA	TRBJ2-5	TRBV7-9	NA	TGTGCCAGCAGCTTCGAGAGGGTCGGGCAAGAGACCCAGTACTTC	CASSFERVGQETQYF
few	TRBJ2-3	TRBV7-9	TRBD2	TGTGCCAGCAGCCCGGGGACTAGCGGGAGGGCCGCAGATACGCAGTATTTT	CASSPGTSGRAADTQYF
NA	TRBJ2-4	TRBV28	NA	TGTGCCAGCAGCCGCGAAGGGCAGACTCAGTACTTC	CASSREGQTQYF
NA	TRBJ2-1	TRBV12-3/TRBV12-4	TRBD2	TGTGTCAGCAGTTTATTAGCGGGGCACAATGAGCAGTTCTTC	CVSSLLAGHNEQFF
many	TRBJ2-3	TRBV7-9	NA	TGTGCCAGCAGCTTGGGACTCCCAGATACGCAGTATTTT	CASSLGLPDTQYF
NA	TRBJ2-2	TRBV20-1	TRBD2	TGCAGTGCTTTCGAGTGGCCGAAGCTTAGCGGGAGGGCTGGCGGGGAGCTGTTTTTT	CSAFEWPKLSGRAGGELFF
few	TRBJ2-1	TRBV15	NA	TGTGCCACCAGCAGAGATGGGAAGTATCACAATGAGCAGTTCTTC	CATSRDGKYHNEQFF
NA	TRBJ1-2	TRBV6-6	NA	TGTGCCAGCAGTTACATTCCGACAACAGATGGCTACACCTTC	CASSYIPTTDGYTF
NA	TRBJ2-3	TRBV6-2/TRBV6-3	NA	TGTGCCAGCAGTTTGGGCCGACCCCCAGATACGCAGTATTTT	CASSLGRPPDTQYF